These 22 T cell receptor beta chains came from one sample sequenced in a study of T cell repertoires in cytomegalovirus infection. TCRdb itself ran the reads through MiXCR, one entry per CDR3 protein. Found here are around 78,000 distinct CDR3 sequences, around 42% of them singletons; the top ten hold approximately 95%. These receptors' antigens are unknown. The material was CD8+ T cells from cultured PBMCs, obtained from culture after CMV antigen stimulation. These receptors were obtained from a human donor in good health (CMV status not recorded). Some clones in this sample may be carry-over from other donors' samples.

This clonotype was seen a few times. V gene TRBV7-8 combines with J gene TRBJ1-5; TRBD1 is a possible D gene (6 bases). The CDR3 totals 13 residues. V lost 5 bases and J lost 7, with 12 bases in between. Germline V gene sequence: CDR1 SGHVS, CDR2 FQNEAQ. The CDR3 nucleotides read TGTGCCAGCAGCCTACAGGGTTGGCAGCCCCAGCATTTT. This codes for CASSLQGWQPQHF.

The chain employs TRBV7-2 and TRBJ2-7; 8 bases map to TRBD2. Germline loops: CDR1 SGHTA, CDR2 FQGNSA. V lost 1 base to trimming and J lost 5 bases; unmatched junction nucleotides: 16. The CDR3 is made up of 18 amino acids. The chain's CDR3 is CASSLEVGGGPLGHEQYF. The CDR3 DNA sequence: TGTGCCAGCAGCTTAGAAGTGGGCGGGGGGCCCTTAGGGCACGAGCAGTACTTC.

This clonotype has just a few counts. This sequence joins TRBV12-3 or TRBV12-4 and TRBJ2-3; 9 bases are a match to TRBD2. The CDR3 length is 15 residues. The V segment lost 5 bases and the J segment 1 base; nucleotides outside the gene matches: 4. The CDR3 here is CASSTQRGGTDTQYF. The CDR3 DNA reads as TGTGCCAGCAGTACCCAGCGGGGGGGCACAGATACGCAGTATTTT.

This clonotype has more than one count but fewer than ten. The rearrangement links TRBV6-5 to TRBJ2-5; D call uncertain. The length of the CDR3 is 15 residues. V lost 6 bases and J lost 1, with 15 bases in between. The germline V gene has CDR1 MNHEY and CDR2 SVGAGI. The CDR3 DNA reads as TGTGCCAGCAGCAACTGGGTAGGAATCCAAGAGACCCAGTACTTC. It translates to CASSNWVGIQETQYF.

This clonotype was recorded a few times. The genes are TRBV5-1 and TRBJ1-3, with D tentatively TRBD1 (5 bases). The CDR3 is made up of 15 amino acids. The germline V gene encodes CDR1 SGHRS and CDR2 YFSETQ. Trimming pared 3 bases from V and 0 bases from J, leaving 10 bases between. DNA for the CDR3: TGCGCCAGCAGCTCCACAGGTATCTCTGGAAACACCATATATTTT. As protein: CASSSTGISGNTIYF.

The chain couples TRBV29-1 to TRBJ1-1; possible D gene TRBD1, 6 bases. Trimming removed 6 bases from V and 3 bases from J, with 8 bases in between. The CDR3 has 11 amino acids. Germline V gene lookup returns CDR1 SQVTM and CDR2 ANQGSEA. CDR3 sequence (DNA): TGCAGCGTGGGGGCGGACACTGAAGCTTTCTTT. Its protein is CSVGADTEAFF.

The V call is TRBV7-4, the J call TRBJ1-1, with a possible D match to TRBD1 (5 bases). CDR1 is SGHVT and CDR2 is SQSDAQ in the germline V gene. V was cut by 2 bases and J by 6 bases, with 13 bases left in between. The CDR3 loop spans 14 amino acids. In DNA form, the CDR3 reads TGTGCCAGCAGCTTACGCAGGGATCCACCTGAAGCTTTCTTT. This encodes CASSLRRDPPEAFF.

The chain couples TRBV4-1 to TRBJ1-1; TRBD1 aligns across 9 bases. Germline V gene data show CDR1 as MGHRA and CDR2 as YSYEKL. The CDR3 loop spans 15 amino acids. V shed 3 bases and J 0 bases; nucleotides not matched to a gene: 2. CDR3 sequence: CASSHRTGVNTEAFF. DNA for the CDR3: TGCGCCAGCAGCCATCGGACAGGGGTGAACACTGAAGCTTTCTTT.

This chain joins TRBV7-6 and TRBJ1-2; D is undetermined. The CDR3 is 13 residues long. Germline CDR1 is SGHVS and CDR2 is FNYEAQ. V was trimmed by 5 bases and J by 5 bases, leaving 12 bases between them. The CDR3 DNA reads TGTGCCAGCAGCCCGGACGAGGATTATGGCTACACCTTC. This codes for CASSPDEDYGYTF.

This rearrangement joins TRBV7-9 to TRBJ1-6; weak D call: TRBD1 (5 bases). The CDR3 is 15 amino acids. Per germline, CDR1 SEHNR and CDR2 FQNEAQ (reference sequence). V was clipped by 4 bases and J by 7 bases, with 14 bases between them. CDR3 bases: TGTGCCAGCAGCTCTACCGGGACGGCAAATTCACCCCTCCACTTT. Translation gives CASSSTGTANSPLHF.

The CDR3 is CASGLYRGYDGYTF. CDR3 bases: TGTGCCAGCGGTCTTTATCGGGGATATGATGGCTACACCTTC. The J gene is TRBJ1-2, the V gene TRBV27, with D unclear. The CDR3 sequence is 14 residues long. Germline assignment: CDR1 MNHEY and CDR2 SMNVEV (reference sequence). Trimming removed 8 bases at V and 6 bases at J, with 19 bases between.

The chain joins TRBV7-9 to TRBJ1-5, with D possibly being TRBD1 (6 bases). The ends were cut back, 5 bases at V and 6 bases at J, with 8 bases in the middle. Germline loops: CDR1 SEHNR, CDR2 FQNEAQ (reference sequence). The CDR3 covers 12 residues. In DNA form, the CDR3 reads TGTGCCAGCAGCACGGACAGTCAGCCCCAGCATTTT. Encoded protein: CASSTDSQPQHF. The full variable domain, rest sourced from reference TRBV7-9 and TRBJ1-5, is DTGVSQNPRHKITKRGQNVTFRCDPISEHNRLYWYRQTLGQGPEFLTYFQNEAQLEKSRLLSDRFSAERPKGSFSTLEIQRTEQGDSAMYLCASSTDSQPQHFGDGTRLSIL.

Comments on this clonotype: The DNA is omitted, as the CDR3 cannot be located on it reliably, and the CDR3 follows TCRdb's listing. CDR3 loop: CASSIFGPGTDTQYF. The rearrangement uses TRBV19 and TRBJ2-3; the listed D gene, TRBD2, was not tested against the DNA. The CDR3 spans 15 amino acids, including both terminal residues. Germline V gene sequence: CDR1 LNHDA, CDR2 SQIVND (reference sequence).

The V and J genes are TRBV7-6 and TRBJ1-1; TRBD1 might be the D (5 bases). The germline gives CDR1 SGHVS, CDR2 FNYEAQ. V lost 8 bases, J lost 3 bases, and 16 bases lay in between. The CDR3 runs to 14 residues. The CDR3 protein is CASRGYQEDTEAFF. The CDR3, as DNA: TGTGCCAGCCGGGGGTATCAGGAGGACACTGAAGCTTTCTTT.

This clonotype turned up a few times. The chain combines TRBV9 with TRBJ1-6; D is possibly TRBD1 (5 bases). Germline CDR1 is SGDLS and CDR2 is YYNGEE. This CDR3 region has 15 residues. V lost 3 bases and J 10 bases, leaving 17 bases between the germline ends. The CDR3 nucleotides read TGTGCCAGCAGCGCGGAGACAGCCGAATTGTCACCCCTCCACTTT. Translating it yields CASSAETAELSPLHF.

This clonotype was found a few times. V is TRBV6-1 and J is TRBJ2-1, with 8 bases matching TRBD2. The germline CDR1 and CDR2 sequences are MNHNS and SASEGT. The CDR3 sequence is 16 residues long. The ends lost 4 bases at V and 9 bases at J; junction bases unmatched: 14. The CDR3 region has the DNA TGTGCCAGCAGTGTGGTTCTGGTTAGCGGGGAGGCTGAGCAGTTCTTC. Amino acid sequence: CASSVVLVSGEAEQFF.

The chain carries TRBV7-2 and TRBJ2-7; D tentatively fits TRBD1 or TRBD2 (5 bases each). The germline V and J ends were trimmed by 11 bases and 6 bases, with 8 bases remaining between them. This CDR3 is built from 9 residues. Germline-derived CDR1 and CDR2 are SGHTA and FQGNSA. CDR3 amino acids: CAVGVEQYF. DNA for the CDR3: TGTGCCGTGGGGGTCGAGCAGTACTTC. The whole variable domain, remainder taken from reference TRBV7-2 and TRBJ2-7, is GAGVSQSPSNKVTEKGKDVELRCDPISGHTALYWYRQSLGQGLEFLIYFQGNSAPDKSGLPSDRFSAERTGGSVSTLTIQRTQQEDSAVYLCAVGVEQYFGPGTRLTVT.

Here the CDR3 reads CASSFRTGNSPLHF. In DNA, the CDR3 is TGTGCCAGCAGTTTTCGGACAGGGAATTCACCCCTCCACTTT. The chain employs TRBV12-3 or TRBV12-4 and TRBJ1-6, with TRBD1 identical over 8 bases. The CDR3 contains 14 residues. Trimming removed 3 bases from V and 7 bases from J; junction bases left unmatched: 2.

This clonotype was detected many times. V and J are TRBV7-6 and TRBJ1-4; 8 bases fit TRBD1. V trimming: 4 bases; J trimming: 8 bases; junction bases outside the gene matches: 9. CDR1 SGHVS and CDR2 FNYEAQ come from the germline V gene. CDR3 length: 15 residues. The CDR3 loop is CASSSIRDRREKLFF. The CDR3 DNA is TGTGCCAGCAGCTCCATCCGGGACAGGCGAGAAAAACTGTTTTTT.

This rearrangement joins TRBV11-2 to TRBJ2-7, with D unclear. The CDR3 has 13 amino acids. The germline V and J ends were trimmed by 5 bases and 0 bases, with 8 bases remaining between them. Per germline, CDR1 SGHAT and CDR2 FQNNGV. CDR3: CASSLPSSYEQYF. CDR3 DNA: TGTGCCAGCAGCCTCCCCAGCTCCTACGAGCAGTACTTC.

This clonotype was detected a few times. The gene calls are TRBV10-3 and TRBJ1-4, with 10 bases lining up with TRBD1. V trimming: 4 bases; J trimming: 0 bases; junction bases outside the gene matches: 5. CDR1 and CDR2 (germline): ENHRY, SYGVKD. The CDR3 has 17 amino acids. This CDR3 reads CAISAGTGDPTNEKLFF. For the CDR3, the DNA is TGTGCCATCAGTGCCGGGACAGGGGATCCAACTAATGAAAAACTGTTTTTT.

This sequence joins TRBV20-1 and TRBJ2-7; either TRBD1 or TRBD2 may fit D (5 bases each). Germline CDR1 DFQATT, CDR2 SNEGSKA (reference sequence). The CDR3 consists of 14 residues. Trimming took 1 base from V and 6 from J, leaving 16 bases between them. This chain's CDR3 is CSARGGADSGEQYF. CDR3 nucleotides: TGCAGTGCTAGAGGTGGGGCGGACTCCGGCGAGCAGTACTTC.